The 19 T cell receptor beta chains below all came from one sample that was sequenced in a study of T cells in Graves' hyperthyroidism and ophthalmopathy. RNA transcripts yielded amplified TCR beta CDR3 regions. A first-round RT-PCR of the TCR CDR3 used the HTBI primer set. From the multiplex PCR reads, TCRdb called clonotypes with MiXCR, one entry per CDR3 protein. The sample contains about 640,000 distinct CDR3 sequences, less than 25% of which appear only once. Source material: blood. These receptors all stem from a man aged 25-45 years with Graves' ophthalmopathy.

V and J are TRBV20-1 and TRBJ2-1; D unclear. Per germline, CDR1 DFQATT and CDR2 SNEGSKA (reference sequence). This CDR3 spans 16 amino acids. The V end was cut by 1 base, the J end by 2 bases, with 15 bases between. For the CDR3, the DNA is TGCAGTGCTAGAGCCCCCGGACGGTCCCCCTACAATGAGCAGTTCTTC. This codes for CSARAPGRSPYNEQFF.

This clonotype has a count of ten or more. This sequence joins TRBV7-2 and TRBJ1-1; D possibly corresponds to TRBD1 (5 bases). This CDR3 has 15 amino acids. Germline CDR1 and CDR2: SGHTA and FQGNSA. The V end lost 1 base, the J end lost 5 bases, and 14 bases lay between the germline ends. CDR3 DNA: TGTGCCAGCAGCTTAGATGGGGGGTATGGAACTGAAGCTTTCTTT. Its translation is CASSLDGGYGTEAFF.

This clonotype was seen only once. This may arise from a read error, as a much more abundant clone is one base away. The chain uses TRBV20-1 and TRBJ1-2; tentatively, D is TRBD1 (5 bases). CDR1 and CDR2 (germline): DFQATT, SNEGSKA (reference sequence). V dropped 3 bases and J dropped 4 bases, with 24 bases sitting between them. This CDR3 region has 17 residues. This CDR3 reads CSASPRDLDPSFYGYTF. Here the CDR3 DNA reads TGCAGTGCTAGCCCCCGGGACCTCGACCCCTCCTTCTATGGCTACACCTTC.

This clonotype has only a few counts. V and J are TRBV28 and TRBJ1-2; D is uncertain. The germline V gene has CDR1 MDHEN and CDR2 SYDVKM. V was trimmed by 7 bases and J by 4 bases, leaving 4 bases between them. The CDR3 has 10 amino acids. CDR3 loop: CASKAYGYTF. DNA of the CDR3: TGTGCCAGCAAGGCCTATGGCTACACCTTC.

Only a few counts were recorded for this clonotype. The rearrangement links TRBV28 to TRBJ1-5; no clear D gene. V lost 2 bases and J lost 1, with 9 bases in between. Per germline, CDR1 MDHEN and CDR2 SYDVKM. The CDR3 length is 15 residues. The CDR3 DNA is TGTGCCAGCAGTTTACCCGGGGTGAGCAATCAGCCCCAGCATTTT. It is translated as CASSLPGVSNQPQHF.

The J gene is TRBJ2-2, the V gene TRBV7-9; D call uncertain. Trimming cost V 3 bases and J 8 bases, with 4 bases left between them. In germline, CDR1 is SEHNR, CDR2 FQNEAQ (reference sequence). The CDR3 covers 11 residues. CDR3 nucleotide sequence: TGTGCCAGCAGCTTCAAGGGGGAGCTGTTTTTT. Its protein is CASSFKGELFF.

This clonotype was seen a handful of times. CDR3 nucleotides: TGTGCCAGCAGCTTAGGTGCCGCCACTGAAGCTTTCTTT. Translating gives CASSLGAATEAFF. V is TRBV7-2 and J is TRBJ1-1; D ambiguous. The CDR3 is made up of 13 amino acids. Germline assignment: CDR1 SGHTA and CDR2 FQGNSA. V was cut by 1 base and J by 4 bases, with 7 bases left in between.

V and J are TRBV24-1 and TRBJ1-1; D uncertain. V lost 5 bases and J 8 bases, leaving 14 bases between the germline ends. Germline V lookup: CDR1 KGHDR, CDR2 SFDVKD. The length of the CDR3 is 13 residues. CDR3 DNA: TGTGCCACCAGTGGACGGGGTCTCTCGGAAGCTTTCTTT. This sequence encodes CATSGRGLSEAFF.

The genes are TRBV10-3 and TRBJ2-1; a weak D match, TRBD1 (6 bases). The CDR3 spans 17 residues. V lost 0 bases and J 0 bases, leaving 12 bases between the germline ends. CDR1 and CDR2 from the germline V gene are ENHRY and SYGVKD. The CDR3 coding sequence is TGTGCCATCAGTGAGTCGGGGACATTTTCCTCCTACAATGAGCAGTTCTTC. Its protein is CAISESGTFSSYNEQFF.

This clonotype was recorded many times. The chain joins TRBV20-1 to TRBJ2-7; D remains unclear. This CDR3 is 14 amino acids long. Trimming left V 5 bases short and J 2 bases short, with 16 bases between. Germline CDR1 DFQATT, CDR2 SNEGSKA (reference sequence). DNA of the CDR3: TGCAGTGCTCGCGACCCAGAGTCAGCCTACGAGCAGTACTTC. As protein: CSARDPESAYEQYF.

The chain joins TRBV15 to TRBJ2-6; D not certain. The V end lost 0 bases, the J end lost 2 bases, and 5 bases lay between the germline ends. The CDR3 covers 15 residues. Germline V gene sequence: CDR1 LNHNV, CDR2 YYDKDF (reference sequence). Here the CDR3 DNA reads TGTGCCACCAGCAGAGATAGGGCTGGGGCCAACGTCCTGACTTTC. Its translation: CATSRDRAGANVLTF.

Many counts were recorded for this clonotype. The CDR3 loop is CASSLGGSHRSLAKNIQYF. CDR3 nucleotide sequence: TGTGCCAGCAGCTTAGGTGGCAGTCACCGCAGTCTAGCCAAAAACATTCAGTACTTC. V is TRBV7-2 and J is TRBJ2-4; no clear D. The germline gives CDR1 SGHTA, CDR2 FQGNSA. The V end was cut by 1 base, the J end by 0 bases, with 19 bases between. The length of the CDR3 is 19 residues.

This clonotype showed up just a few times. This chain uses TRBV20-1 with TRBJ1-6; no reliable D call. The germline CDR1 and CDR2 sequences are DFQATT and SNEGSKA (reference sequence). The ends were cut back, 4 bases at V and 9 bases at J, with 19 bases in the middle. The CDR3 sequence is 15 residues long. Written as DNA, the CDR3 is TGCAGTGCTACACAGACAAAGGTCCTATCTTCACCCCTCCACTTT. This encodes CSATQTKVLSSPLHF.

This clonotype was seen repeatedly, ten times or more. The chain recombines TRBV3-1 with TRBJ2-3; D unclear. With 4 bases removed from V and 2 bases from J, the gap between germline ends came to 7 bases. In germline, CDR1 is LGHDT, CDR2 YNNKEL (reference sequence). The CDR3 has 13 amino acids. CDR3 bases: TGTGCCAGCAGCCCAAAGGCCACAGATACGCAGTATTTT. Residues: CASSPKATDTQYF.

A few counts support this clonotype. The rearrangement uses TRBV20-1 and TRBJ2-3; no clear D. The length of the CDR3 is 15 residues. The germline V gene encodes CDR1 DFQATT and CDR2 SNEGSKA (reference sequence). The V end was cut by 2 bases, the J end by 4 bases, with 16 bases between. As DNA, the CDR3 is TGCAGTGCTAGAATGGTAGGAGCAATTGCAGATACGCAGTATTTT. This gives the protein CSARMVGAIADTQYF.

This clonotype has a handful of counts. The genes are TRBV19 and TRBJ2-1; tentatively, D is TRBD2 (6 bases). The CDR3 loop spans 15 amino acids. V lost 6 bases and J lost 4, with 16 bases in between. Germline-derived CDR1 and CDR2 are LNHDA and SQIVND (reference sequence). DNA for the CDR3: TGTGCCAGTAGGGTGGGGGGAGTTGGTTACAATGAGCAGTTCTTC. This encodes CASRVGGVGYNEQFF.

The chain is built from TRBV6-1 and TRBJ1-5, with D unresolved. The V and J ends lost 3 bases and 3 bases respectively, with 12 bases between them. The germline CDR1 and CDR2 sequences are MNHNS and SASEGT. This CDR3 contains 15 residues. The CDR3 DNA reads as TGTGCCAGCAGTGAGCTCGGCCAGTACAATCAGCCCCAGCATTTT. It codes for CASSELGQYNQPQHF.

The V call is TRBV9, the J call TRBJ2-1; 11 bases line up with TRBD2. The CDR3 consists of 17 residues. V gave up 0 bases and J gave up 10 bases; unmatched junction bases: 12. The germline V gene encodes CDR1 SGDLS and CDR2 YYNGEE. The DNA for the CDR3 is TGTGCCAGCAGCGTAGCCCCATTAGCGGGGGGGGTGGTGGAGCAGTTCTTC. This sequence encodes CASSVAPLAGGVVEQFF.

CDR3 region: CASRRGQAKINYEQYF. CDR3 in DNA: TGTGCCAGCAGGCGGGGACAAGCGAAAATAAACTACGAGCAGTACTTC. This chain joins TRBV6-2 or TRBV6-3 and TRBJ2-7; the D call may be TRBD1 or TRBD2 (6 bases each). The germline V gene encodes CDR1 MNHEY and CDR2 SVGEGT. This CDR3 has 16 residues. Trimming left V 6 bases short and J 3 bases short, with 21 bases between.